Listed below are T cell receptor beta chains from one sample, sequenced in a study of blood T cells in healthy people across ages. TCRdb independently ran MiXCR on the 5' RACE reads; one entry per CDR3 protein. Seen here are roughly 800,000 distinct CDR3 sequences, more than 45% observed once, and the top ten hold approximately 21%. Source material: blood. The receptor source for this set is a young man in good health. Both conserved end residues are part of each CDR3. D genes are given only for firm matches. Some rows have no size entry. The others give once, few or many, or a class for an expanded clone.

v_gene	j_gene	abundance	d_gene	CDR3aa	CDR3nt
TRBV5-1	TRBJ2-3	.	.	CASSSLEAPSTDTQYF	TGCGCCAGCAGCTCGTTAGAGGCCCCTAGCACAGATACGCAGTATTTT
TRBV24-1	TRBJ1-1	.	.	CATQESMNTEAFF	TGTGCCACCCAGGAAAGTATGAACACTGAAGCTTTCTTT
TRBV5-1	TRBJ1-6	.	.	CASSLVSGYSPLHF	TGCGCCAGCAGCTTGGTCTCGGGGTACTCACCCCTCCACTTT
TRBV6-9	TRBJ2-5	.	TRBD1	CASRRDRYQETQYF	TGTGCCAGCAGAAGGGACAGATACCAAGAGACCCAGTACTTC
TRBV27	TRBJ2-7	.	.	CASSLSPLGSYEQYF	TGTGCCAGCAGTTTATCACCACTGGGATCCTACGAGCAGTACTTC
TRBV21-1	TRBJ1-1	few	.	CASSKQGTEAFF	TGTGCCAGCAGCAAACAAGGCACTGAAGCTTTCTTT
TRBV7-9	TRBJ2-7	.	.	CASGMTYNEQYF	TGTGCCAGCGGGATGACCTACAATGAGCAGTACTTC
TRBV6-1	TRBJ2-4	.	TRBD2	CASGNSGVAKNIQYF	TGTGCCAGCGGCAATAGCGGGGTAGCCAAAAACATTCAGTACTTC
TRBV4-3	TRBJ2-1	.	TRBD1	CASSRDRGQDEQFF	TGCGCCAGCAGCCGGGACAGGGGGCAGGATGAGCAGTTCTTC
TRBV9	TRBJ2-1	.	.	CASSAGTPGSCNEQFF	TGTGCCAGCAGCGCCGGGACTCCCGGCTCCTGCAATGAGCAGTTCTTC
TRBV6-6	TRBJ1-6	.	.	CASSYSINSPLHF	TGTGCCAGCAGTTACTCGATTAATTCACCCCTCCACTTT
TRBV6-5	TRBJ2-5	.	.	CASSYRGGGTKTQYF	TGTGCCAGCAGTTATAGGGGGGGGGGTACGAAGACCCAGTACTTC
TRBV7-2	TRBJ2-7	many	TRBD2	CASSSGITGGGEQYF	TGTGCCAGCAGCTCAGGAATAACGGGGGGGGGCGAGCAGTACTTC
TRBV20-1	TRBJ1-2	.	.	CSVAIANYGYTF	TGCAGTGTAGCGATAGCTAACTATGGCTACACCTTC
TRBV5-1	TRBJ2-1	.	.	CASSPSTGIHEQFF	TGCGCCAGCAGCCCTAGTACAGGGATACATGAGCAGTTCTTC
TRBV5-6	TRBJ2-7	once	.	CASDFGERNEQYF	TGTGCCAGCGACTTTGGGGAACGGAACGAGCAGTACTTC
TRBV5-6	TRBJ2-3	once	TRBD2	CASSLGLATADTQYF	TGTGCCAGCAGCTTGGGACTAGCCACAGCAGATACGCAGTATTTT
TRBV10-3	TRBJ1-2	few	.	CAIRDIFGYTF	TGTGCCATCAGGGACATATTTGGCTACACCTTC
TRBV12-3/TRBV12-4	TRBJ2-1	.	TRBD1	CASRYRGNSYNEQFF	TGTGCCAGCAGGTACAGGGGCAACTCCTACAATGAGCAGTTCTTC
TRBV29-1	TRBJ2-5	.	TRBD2	CSAVIPGLADQETQYF	TGCAGCGCTGTCATCCCGGGACTAGCGGATCAAGAGACCCAGTACTTC
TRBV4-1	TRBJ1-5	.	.	CASTQPLSNQPQHF	TGCGCCAGCACCCAGCCCTTGAGCAATCAGCCCCAGCATTTT
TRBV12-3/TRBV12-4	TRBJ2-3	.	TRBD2	CASSWRGTRTDTQYF	TGTGCCAGCTCCTGGAGGGGGACTAGAACAGATACGCAGTATTTT
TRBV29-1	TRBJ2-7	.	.	CSVAGVREQYF	TGCAGCGTTGCCGGGGTCCGCGAGCAGTACTTC
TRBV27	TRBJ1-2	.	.	CASSSDRLRGYTF	TGTGCCAGCAGTTCGGACCGCTTGAGGGGCTACACCTTC
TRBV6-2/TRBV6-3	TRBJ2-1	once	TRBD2	CASSYSTSAGGYNEQFF	TGTGCCAGCAGTTACTCGACTTCAGCGGGGGGTTACAATGAGCAGTTCTTC
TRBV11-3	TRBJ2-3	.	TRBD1	CASSLLGQITDTQYF	TGTGCCAGCAGCTTACTGGGACAGATCACAGATACGCAGTATTTT
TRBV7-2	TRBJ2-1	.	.	CASSLGRGQAPPQFF	TGTGCCAGCAGCTTAGGGCGAGGGCAGGCCCCTCCGCAGTTCTTC
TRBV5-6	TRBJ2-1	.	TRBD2	CASSFQSGGPKREQFF	TGTGCCAGCAGCTTTCAGAGCGGGGGGCCCAAGAGGGAGCAGTTCTTC
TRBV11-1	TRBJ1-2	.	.	CASSAQPGAYGYTF	TGTGCCAGCAGCGCTCAACCGGGGGCCTATGGCTACACCTTC
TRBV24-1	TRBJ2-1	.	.	CATSDSSNEQFF	TGTGCCACCAGTGATTCCAGTAATGAGCAGTTCTTC
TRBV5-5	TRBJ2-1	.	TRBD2	CASSSHLSGSISYNEQFF	TGTGCCAGCAGCTCACACCTTAGCGGGAGCATCAGCTACAATGAGCAGTTCTTC
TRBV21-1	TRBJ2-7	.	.	CASSKGLKREHSYEQYF	TGTGCCAGCAGCAAAGGACTAAAACGGGAACACTCCTACGAGCAGTACTTC
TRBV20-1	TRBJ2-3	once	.	CSAKKLATDTQYF	TGCAGTGCTAAGAAACTGGCGACAGATACGCAGTATTTT
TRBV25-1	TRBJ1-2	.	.	CASSESGRGAHGYTF	TGTGCCAGCAGTGAATCGGGCCGAGGGGCGCATGGCTACACCTTC
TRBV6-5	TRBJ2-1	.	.	CASSGLYEQFF	TGTGCCAGCAGTGGGTTGTATGAGCAGTTCTTC
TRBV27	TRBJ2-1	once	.	CASSLGRSFGYEQFF	TGTGCCAGCAGTCTCGGACGTAGCTTTGGGTATGAGCAGTTCTTC
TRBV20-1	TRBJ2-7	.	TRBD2	CSAILAGTSYEQYF	TGCAGTGCTATACTAGCGGGAACGTCCTACGAGCAGTACTTC
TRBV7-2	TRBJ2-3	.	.	CASSLELINTDTQYF	TGTGCCAGCAGCTTAGAACTAATTAACACAGATACGCAGTATTTT
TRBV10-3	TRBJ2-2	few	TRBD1	CATLDSGTGEMFF	TGTGCCACGCTTGACTCCGGGACAGGGGAAATGTTTTTT
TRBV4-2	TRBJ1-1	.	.	CASTTLGGTEAFF	TGTGCCAGCACCACTTTGGGGGGCACTGAAGCTTTCTTT
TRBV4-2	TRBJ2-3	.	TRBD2	CASSQDTSGRIDTQYF	TGTGCCAGCAGCCAAGATACTAGCGGGAGAATTGATACGCAGTATTTT
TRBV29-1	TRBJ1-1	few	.	CSVPQGYTEAFF	TGCAGCGTTCCCCAGGGCTACACTGAAGCTTTCTTT
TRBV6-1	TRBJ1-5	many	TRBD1	CASVPGQGGQPQHF	TGTGCCAGCGTCCCGGGACAGGGGGGTCAGCCCCAGCATTTT
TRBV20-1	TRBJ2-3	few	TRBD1	CSASDRGDTDTQYF	TGCAGTGCTTCAGACAGGGGAGACACAGATACGCAGTATTTT
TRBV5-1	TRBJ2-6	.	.	CASSLRPTESGANVLTF	TGCGCCAGCAGCTTGAGGCCTACCGAATCTGGGGCCAACGTCCTGACTTTC
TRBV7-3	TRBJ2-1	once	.	CASSLRAGNNEQFF	TGTGCCAGCAGCTTGCGAGCGGGCAACAATGAGCAGTTCTTC
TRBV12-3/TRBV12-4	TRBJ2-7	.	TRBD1	CASNNRGQGYTYEQYF	TGTGCCAGCAACAACAGAGGACAGGGCTACACCTACGAGCAGTACTTC
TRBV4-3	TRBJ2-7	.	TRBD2	CASSQEPAGGSEQYF	TGCGCCAGCAGCCAAGAACCTGCGGGAGGTTCCGAGCAGTACTTC
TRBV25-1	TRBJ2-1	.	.	CASSEWSPLNEQFF	TGTGCCAGCAGTGAATGGTCCCCCCTCAATGAGCAGTTCTTC
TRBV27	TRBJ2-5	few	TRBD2	CASSFMTSNYQETQYF	TGTGCCAGCAGTTTCATGACTAGCAACTACCAAGAGACCCAGTACTTC
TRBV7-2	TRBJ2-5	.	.	CASSHTQETQYF	TGTGCCAGCAGTCATACGCAGGAGACCCAGTACTTC
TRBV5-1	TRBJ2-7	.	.	CASSSQGLSNEQYF	TGCGCCAGCAGCTCGCAGGGTCTCTCCAATGAGCAGTACTTC
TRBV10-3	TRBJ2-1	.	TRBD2	CAISGVSGNEQFF	TGTGCCATCAGTGGGGTTAGCGGGAATGAGCAGTTCTTC